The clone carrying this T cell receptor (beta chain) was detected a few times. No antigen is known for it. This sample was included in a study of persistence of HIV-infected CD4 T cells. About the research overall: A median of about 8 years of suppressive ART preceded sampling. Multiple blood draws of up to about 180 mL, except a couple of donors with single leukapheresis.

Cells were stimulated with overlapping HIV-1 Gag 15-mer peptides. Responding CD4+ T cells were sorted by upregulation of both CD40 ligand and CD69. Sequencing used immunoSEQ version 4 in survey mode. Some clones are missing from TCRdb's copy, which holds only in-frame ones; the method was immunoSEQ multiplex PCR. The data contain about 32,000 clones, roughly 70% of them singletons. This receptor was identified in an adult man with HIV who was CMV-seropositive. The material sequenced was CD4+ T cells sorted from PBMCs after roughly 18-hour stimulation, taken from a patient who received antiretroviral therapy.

This chain's CDR3 is CSASLLAGGSYNEQFF. CDR3 DNA: TGCAGTGCTAGTTTACTAGCGGGGGGTTCCTACAATGAGCAGTTCTTC. V gene TRBV20-1 combines with J gene TRBJ2-1; 12 bases line up with TRBD2. V lost 3 bases to trimming and J lost 1 base; unmatched junction nucleotides: 4. The V gene's germline CDR1 is DFQATT and CDR2 SNEGSKA (reference sequence). This CDR3 region has 16 residues.